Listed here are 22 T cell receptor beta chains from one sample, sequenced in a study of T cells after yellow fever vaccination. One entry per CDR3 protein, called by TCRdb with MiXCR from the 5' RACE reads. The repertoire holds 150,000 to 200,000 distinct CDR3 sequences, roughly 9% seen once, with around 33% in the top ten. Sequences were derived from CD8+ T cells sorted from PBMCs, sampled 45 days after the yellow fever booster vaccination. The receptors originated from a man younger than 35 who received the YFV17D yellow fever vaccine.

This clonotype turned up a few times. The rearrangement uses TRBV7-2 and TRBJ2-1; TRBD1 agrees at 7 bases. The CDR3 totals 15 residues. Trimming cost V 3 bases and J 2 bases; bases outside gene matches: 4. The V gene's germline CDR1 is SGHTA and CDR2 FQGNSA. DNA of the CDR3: TGTGCCAGCAGCTTTGCAGGGGGTGCCTACAATGAGCAGTTCTTC. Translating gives CASSFAGGAYNEQFF.

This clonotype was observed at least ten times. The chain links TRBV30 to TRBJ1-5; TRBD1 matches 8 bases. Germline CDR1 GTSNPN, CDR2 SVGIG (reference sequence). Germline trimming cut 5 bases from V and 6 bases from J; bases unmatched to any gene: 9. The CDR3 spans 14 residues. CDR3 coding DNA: TGTGCCTGGGAAGCAGGACAGGGAACTCAGCCCCAGCATTTT. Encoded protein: CAWEAGQGTQPQHF.

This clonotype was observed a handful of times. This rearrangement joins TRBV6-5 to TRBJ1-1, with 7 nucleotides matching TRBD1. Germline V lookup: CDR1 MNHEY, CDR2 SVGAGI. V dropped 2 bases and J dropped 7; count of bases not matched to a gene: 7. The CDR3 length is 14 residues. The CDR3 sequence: CASSYGVDRVEAFF. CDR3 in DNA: TGTGCCAGCAGTTACGGCGTCGACAGGGTTGAAGCTTTCTTT.

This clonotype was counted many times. DNA of the CDR3: TGTGCCAGCAGCTCAACGGGCGAAGCTTTCTTT. Translating it yields CASSSTGEAFF. This chain joins TRBV7-9 and TRBJ1-1; D is ambiguous. Germline CDR1 is SEHNR and CDR2 is FQNEAQ (reference sequence). Trimming pared 4 bases from V and 8 bases from J, leaving 8 bases between. The CDR3 spans 11 residues.

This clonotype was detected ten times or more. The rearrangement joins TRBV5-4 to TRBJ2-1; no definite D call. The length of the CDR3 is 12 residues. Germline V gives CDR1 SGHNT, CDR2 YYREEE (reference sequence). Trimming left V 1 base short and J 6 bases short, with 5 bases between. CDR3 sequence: CASSLTLNEQFF. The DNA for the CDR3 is TGTGCCAGCAGCTTGACTCTCAATGAGCAGTTCTTC.

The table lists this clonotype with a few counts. CDR3 bases: TGTGCCAGCAGCGCGGAAGATCGACAGCCCCAGCATTTT. As protein: CASSAEDRQPQHF. This chain connects TRBV9 to TRBJ1-5; D not certain. The CDR3 contains 13 residues. The V end lost 3 bases, the J end lost 7 bases, and 11 bases lay between the germline ends. Per the germline V gene, CDR1 is SGDLS and CDR2 is YYNGEE. The full variable domain, completed using reference TRBV9 and TRBJ1-5, is DSGVTQTPKHLITATGQRVTLRCSPRSGDLSVYWYQQSLDQGLQFLIQYYNGEERAKGNILERFSAQQFPDLHSELNLSSLELGDSALYFCASSAEDRQPQHFGDGTRLSIL.

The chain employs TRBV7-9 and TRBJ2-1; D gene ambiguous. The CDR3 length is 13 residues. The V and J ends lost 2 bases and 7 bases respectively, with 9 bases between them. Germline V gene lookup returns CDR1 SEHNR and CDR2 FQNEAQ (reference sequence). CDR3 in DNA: TGTGCCAGCAGCTTACCGGATCGGAATGAGCAGTTCTTC. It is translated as CASSLPDRNEQFF.

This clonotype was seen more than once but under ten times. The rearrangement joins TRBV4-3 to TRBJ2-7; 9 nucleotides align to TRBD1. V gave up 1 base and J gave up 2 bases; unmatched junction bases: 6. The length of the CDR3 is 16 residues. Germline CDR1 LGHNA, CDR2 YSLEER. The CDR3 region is CASSQVTGTGPYEQYF. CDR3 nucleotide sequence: TGCGCCAGCAGCCAAGTGACCGGGACAGGGCCCTACGAGCAGTACTTC.

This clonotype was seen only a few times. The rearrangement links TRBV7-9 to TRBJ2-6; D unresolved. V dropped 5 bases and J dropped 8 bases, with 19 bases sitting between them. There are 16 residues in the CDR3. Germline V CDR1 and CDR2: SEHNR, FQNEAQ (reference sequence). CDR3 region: CASSPGPSSRTNVLTF. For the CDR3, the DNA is TGTGCCAGCAGCCCAGGACCGAGTTCTCGTACCAACGTCCTGACTTTC.

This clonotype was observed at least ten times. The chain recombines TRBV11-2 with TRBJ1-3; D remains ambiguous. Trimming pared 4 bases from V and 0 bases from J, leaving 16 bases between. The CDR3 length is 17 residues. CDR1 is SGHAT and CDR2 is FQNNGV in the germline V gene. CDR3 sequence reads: CASSSLSLMRSGNTIYF. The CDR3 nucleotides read TGTGCCAGCAGCTCCCTTTCCTTGATGCGCTCTGGAAACACCATATATTTT.

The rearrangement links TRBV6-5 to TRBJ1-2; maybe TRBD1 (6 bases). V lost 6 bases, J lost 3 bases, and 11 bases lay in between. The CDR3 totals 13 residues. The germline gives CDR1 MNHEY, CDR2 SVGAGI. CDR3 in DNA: TGTGCCAGCAGACAGGGTCTCTACTATGGCTACACCTTC. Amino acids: CASRQGLYYGYTF.

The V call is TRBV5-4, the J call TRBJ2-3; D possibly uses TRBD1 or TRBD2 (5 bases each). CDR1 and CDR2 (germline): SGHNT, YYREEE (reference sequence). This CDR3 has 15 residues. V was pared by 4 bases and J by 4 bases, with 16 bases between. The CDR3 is CASSLRGQGADTQYF. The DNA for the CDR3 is TGTGCCAGCAGCCTTCGGGGTCAAGGGGCAGATACGCAGTATTTT.

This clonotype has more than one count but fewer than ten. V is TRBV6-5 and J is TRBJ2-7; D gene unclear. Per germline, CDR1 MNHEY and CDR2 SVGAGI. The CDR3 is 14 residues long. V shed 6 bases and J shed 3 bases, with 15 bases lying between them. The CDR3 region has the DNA TGTGCCAGCAGCCCCCGGAAAGTCTACTACGAGCAGTACTTC. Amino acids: CASSPRKVYYEQYF.

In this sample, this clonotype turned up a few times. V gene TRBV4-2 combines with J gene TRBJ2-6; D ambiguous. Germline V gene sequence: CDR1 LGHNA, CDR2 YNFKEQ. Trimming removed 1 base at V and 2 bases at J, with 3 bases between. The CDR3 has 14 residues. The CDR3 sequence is CASSQVTGANVLTF. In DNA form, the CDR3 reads TGTGCCAGCAGCCAAGTGACTGGGGCCAACGTCCTGACTTTC.

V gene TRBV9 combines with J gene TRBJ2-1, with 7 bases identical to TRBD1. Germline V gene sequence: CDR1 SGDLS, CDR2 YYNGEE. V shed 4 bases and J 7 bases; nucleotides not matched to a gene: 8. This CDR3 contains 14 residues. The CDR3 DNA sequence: TGTGCCAGCAGCCCTCGACAGGGCTCTAATGAGCAGTTCTTC. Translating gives CASSPRQGSNEQFF. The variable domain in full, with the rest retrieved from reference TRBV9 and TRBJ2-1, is DSGVTQTPKHLITATGQRVTLRCSPRSGDLSVYWYQQSLDQGLQFLIQYYNGEERAKGNILERFSAQQFPDLHSELNLSSLELGDSALYFCASSPRQGSNEQFFGPGTRLTVL.

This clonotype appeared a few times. The CDR3 DNA reads TGTGCCAGCAGCTTAGGGACAGGGGGCGCCGCTGGTGGCTACACCTTC. Its translation: CASSLGTGGAAGGYTF. The chain employs TRBV7-6 and TRBJ1-2; 11 nucleotides match TRBD1. The CDR3 length is 16 residues. CDR1 and CDR2 (germline): SGHVS, FNYEAQ. The V segment lost 1 base and the J segment 7 bases; nucleotides outside the gene matches: 8.

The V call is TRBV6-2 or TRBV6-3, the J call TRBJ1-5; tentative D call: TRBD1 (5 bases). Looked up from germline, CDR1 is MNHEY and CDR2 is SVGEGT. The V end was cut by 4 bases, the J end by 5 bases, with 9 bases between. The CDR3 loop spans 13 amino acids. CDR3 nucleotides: TGTGCCAGCAGTTGGGGCGTTTATCAGCCCCAGCATTTT. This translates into CASSWGVYQPQHF.

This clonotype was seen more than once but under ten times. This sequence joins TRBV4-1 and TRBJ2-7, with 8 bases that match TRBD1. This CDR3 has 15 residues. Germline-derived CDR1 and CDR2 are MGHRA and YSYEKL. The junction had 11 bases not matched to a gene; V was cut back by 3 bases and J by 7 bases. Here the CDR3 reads CASSHRADRGGEQYV. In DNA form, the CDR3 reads TGCGCCAGCAGCCACAGGGCCGACAGGGGTGGTGAGCAGTACGTC.

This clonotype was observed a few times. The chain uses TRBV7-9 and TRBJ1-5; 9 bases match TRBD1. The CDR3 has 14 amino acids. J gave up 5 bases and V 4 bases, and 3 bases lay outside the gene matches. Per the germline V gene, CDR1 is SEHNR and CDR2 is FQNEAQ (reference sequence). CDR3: CASSWDREDQPQHF. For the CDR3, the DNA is TGTGCCAGCAGCTGGGACAGGGAGGATCAGCCCCAGCATTTT.

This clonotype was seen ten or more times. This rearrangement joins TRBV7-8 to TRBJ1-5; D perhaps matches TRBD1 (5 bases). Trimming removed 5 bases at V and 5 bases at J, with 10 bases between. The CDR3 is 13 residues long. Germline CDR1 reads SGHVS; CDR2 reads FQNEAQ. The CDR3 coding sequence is TGTGCCAGCAGCCTGGACATCGATCAGCCCCAGCATTTT. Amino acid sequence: CASSLDIDQPQHF.

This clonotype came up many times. The CDR3 protein is CASRPKGAGSTEAFF. The CDR3 nucleotides read TGTGCCAGCAGACCCAAGGGGGCTGGGTCCACTGAAGCTTTCTTT. This chain links TRBV13 with TRBJ1-1; 7 nucleotides line up with TRBD1. Germline CDR1 is PRHDT and CDR2 is FYEKMQ (reference sequence). J gave up 4 bases and V 6 bases, and 11 bases lay outside the gene matches. The CDR3 spans 15 residues.

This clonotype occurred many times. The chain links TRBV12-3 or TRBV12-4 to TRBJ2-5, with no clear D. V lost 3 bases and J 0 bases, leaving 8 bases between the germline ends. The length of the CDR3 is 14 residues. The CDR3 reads CASSLSENQETQYF. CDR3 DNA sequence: TGTGCCAGCAGTTTGAGTGAGAACCAAGAGACCCAGTACTTC.